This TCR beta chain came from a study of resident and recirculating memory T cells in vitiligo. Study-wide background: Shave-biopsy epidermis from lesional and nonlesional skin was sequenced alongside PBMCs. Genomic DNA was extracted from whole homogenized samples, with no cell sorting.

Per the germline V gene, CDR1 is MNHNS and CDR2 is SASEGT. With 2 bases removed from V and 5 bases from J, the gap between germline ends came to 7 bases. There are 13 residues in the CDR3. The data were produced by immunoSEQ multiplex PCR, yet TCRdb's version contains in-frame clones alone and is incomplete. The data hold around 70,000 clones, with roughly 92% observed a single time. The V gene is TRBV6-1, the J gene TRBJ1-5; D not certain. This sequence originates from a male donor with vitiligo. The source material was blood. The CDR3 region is CASSERPDQPQHF. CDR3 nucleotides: TGTGCCAGCAGTGAACGTCCTGATCAGCCCCAGCATTTT.